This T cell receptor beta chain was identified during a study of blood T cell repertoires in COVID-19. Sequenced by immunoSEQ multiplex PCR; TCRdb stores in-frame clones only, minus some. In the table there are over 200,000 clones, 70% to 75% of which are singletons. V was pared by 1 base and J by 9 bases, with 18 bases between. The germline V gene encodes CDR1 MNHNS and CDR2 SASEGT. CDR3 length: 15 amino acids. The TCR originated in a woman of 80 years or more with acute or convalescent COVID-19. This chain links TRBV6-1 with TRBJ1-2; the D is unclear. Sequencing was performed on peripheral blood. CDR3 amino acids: CASSEVEGRGYSYTF. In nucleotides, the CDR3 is TGTGCCAGCAGTGAAGTAGAGGGCCGAGGGTATAGCTACACCTTC.